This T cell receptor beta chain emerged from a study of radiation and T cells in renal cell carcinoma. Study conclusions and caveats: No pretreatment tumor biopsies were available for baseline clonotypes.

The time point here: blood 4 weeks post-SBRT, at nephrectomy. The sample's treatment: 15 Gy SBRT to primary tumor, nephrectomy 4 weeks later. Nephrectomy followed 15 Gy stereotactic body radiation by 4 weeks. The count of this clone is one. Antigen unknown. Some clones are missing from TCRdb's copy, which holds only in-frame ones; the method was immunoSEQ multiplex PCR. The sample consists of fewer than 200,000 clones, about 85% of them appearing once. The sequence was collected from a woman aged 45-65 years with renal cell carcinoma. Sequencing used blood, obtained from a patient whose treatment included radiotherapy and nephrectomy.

The CDR3 sequence: CASSAPLSSGNTIYF. DNA of the CDR3: TGTGCCAGCAGCGCTCCTCTAAGCTCTGGAAACACCATATATTTT. This chain links TRBV7-4 with TRBJ1-3; unclear D gene. The CDR3 has 15 residues. The germline V and J ends were trimmed by 5 bases and 0 bases, with 11 bases remaining between them. Germline V gives CDR1 SGHVT, CDR2 SQSDAQ.